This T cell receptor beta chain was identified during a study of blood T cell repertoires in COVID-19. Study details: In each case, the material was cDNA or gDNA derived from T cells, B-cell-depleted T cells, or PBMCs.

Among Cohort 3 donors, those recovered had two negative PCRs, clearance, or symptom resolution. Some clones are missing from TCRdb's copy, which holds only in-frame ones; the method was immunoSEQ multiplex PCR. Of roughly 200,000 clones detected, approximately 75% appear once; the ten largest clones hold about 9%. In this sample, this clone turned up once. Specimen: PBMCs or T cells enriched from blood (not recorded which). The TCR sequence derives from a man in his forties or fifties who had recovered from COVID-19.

The CDR3 DNA follows: TGTGCCAGCAGCCAAGGTTCACAGATGAACACTGAAGCTTTCTTT. Amino acids: CASSQGSQMNTEAFF. The chain has TRBV3-1 (or the pseudogene TRBV3-2) and TRBJ1-1; D is unresolved. V lost 1 base, J lost 0 bases, and 9 bases lay in between. The CDR3 is made up of 15 amino acids. In germline, CDR1 is LGHDT, CDR2 YNNKEL (reference sequence).